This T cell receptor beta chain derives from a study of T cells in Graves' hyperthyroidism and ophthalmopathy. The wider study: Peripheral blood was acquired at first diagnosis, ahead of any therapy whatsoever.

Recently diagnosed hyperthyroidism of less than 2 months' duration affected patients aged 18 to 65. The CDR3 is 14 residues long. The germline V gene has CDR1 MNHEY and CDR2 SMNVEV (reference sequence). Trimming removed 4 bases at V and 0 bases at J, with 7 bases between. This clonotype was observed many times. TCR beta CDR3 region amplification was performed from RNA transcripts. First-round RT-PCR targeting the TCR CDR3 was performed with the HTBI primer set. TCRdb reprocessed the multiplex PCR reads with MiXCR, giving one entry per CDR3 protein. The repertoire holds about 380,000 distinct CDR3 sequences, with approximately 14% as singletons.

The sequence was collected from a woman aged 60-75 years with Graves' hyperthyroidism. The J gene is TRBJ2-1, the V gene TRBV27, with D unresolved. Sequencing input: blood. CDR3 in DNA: TGTGCCAGCAGTTCGCAGAGCTCCTACAATGAGCAGTTCTTC. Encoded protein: CASSSQSSYNEQFF.